This is a list of T cell receptor beta chains from one sample in a study of blood T cell repertoires in COVID-19. The assay was immunoSEQ multiplex PCR, and TCRdb's table has in-frame clones only and misses some. There are 200,000 to 250,000 clones in the sample; approximately 86% occur only once, and 10% to 13% lies in the top ten. Specimen: peripheral blood. The receptors derive from a woman between 50 and 59 years old with COVID-19, enrolled during active disease. Both conserved end residues are part of each CDR3. A D gene is named only where the DNA matches it firmly. Expanded clones get a size class; other rows say once, few or many, or leave the size out.

len	d_gene	v_gene	j_gene	abundance	CDR3nt	CDR3aa
15	-	TRBV5-1	TRBJ2-2	-	TGCGCCAGCAGCCAACGAGTCCCGAACACCGGGGAGCTGTTTTTT	CASSQRVPNTGELFF
17	TRBD2	TRBV18	TRBJ2-3	-	TGTGCCAGCTCACCCGTAGGCTCCCGGGGGGGCACAGATACGCAGTATTTT	CASSPVGSRGGTDTQYF
15	-	TRBV9	TRBJ2-3	-	TGTGCCAGCAGCGTAGGACAGCCTAGCACAGATACGCAGTATTTT	CASSVGQPSTDTQYF
17	TRBD1	TRBV2	TRBJ2-7	-	TGTGCCAGCAGGGACAGGGGTAGCCTGGGGTCGGTCTACGAGCAGTACTTC	CASRDRGSLGSVYEQYF
13	-	TRBV3-1/TRBV3-2	TRBJ1-1	-	TGTGCCAGCAGCCTACCCTCCGTAGCTGAAGCTTTCTTT	CASSLPSVAEAFF
17	TRBD1	TRBV6-2/TRBV6-3	TRBJ2-1	-	TGTGCCAGCAGTTGGCCAGAGACAGGGGGCATCGACAATGAGCAGTTCTTC	CASSWPETGGIDNEQFF
16	-	TRBV25-1	TRBJ2-1	once	TGTGCCAGCAGGCCTCCAGGCCTGAGCTCCTACAATGAGCAGTTCTTC	CASRPPGLSSYNEQFF
14	-	TRBV4-3	TRBJ1-1	-	TGCGCCAGCAGCCAAACCAGAGGTCGCTCTGAAGCTTTCTTT	CASSQTRGRSEAFF
17	-	TRBV25-1	TRBJ1-3	-	TGTGCCAGCAGTGAATATACGGCACAGGGAAACGTAAACACCATATATTTT	CASSEYTAQGNVNTIYF
17	-	TRBV28	TRBJ2-7	-	TGTGCCAGCAGTTTTAATCGATGGGACACCAAGATCGGGGAGCAGTACTTC	CASSFNRWDTKIGEQYF
15	TRBD1	TRBV14	TRBJ1-2	-	TGTGCCAGCAGCCCCCGGGACAGGGTTAACTATGGCTACACCTTC	CASSPRDRVNYGYTF
14	TRBD1	TRBV27	TRBJ2-1	-	TGTGCCAGCAGCTCGGAGAGGACAGGGTACGAGCAGTTCTTC	CASSSERTGYEQFF
14	TRBD1	TRBV28	TRBJ1-1	-	TGTGCCAGCAGTATACAGGGGGGTTACACTGAAGCTTTCTTT	CASSIQGGYTEAFF
17	TRBD1	TRBV15	TRBJ2-2	-	TGTGCCACCAGAGACGGATACGTGGCAGGGGGCCCCGGGGAGCTGTTTTTT	CATRDGYVAGGPGELFF
15	TRBD1	TRBV5-1	TRBJ1-2	-	TGCGCCAGCAGGTTTACGACAGGGAGTTGGTATGGCTACACCTTC	CASRFTTGSWYGYTF
13	-	TRBV3-1/TRBV3-2	TRBJ1-5	-	TGTGCCAGCAGCCTTCGGGACTCACAGCCCCAGCATTTT	CASSLRDSQPQHF
20	TRBD2	TRBV6-2/TRBV6-3	TRBJ2-3	-	TGTGCCAGCAGTTACCCGTACCTTCCAACTAGCGGGTCTAGCACAGATACGCAGTATTTT	CASSYPYLPTSGSSTDTQYF